These T cell receptor beta chains were read from a single sample in a study of high-grade serous ovarian cancer treatment subgroups. Sequencing used immunoSEQ multiplex PCR; TCRdb keeps in-frame clones, though not all of them. The repertoire holds about 36,000 clones, with around 80% as singletons. Sequenced sample: tumor tissue. These TCRs come from a human donor with high-grade serous ovarian cancer. The CDR3 runs from the conserved cysteine through the conserved F or W. Each record gives: J gene, V gene, CDR3 protein.

TRBJ2-2,TRBV14,CASSQVVGVGELFF
TRBJ2-5,TRBV6-5,CASSYKTQYF
TRBJ2-7,TRBV19,CANSRGLAGGEQYF
TRBJ2-7,TRBV7-9,CASSPEGKASYEQYF
TRBJ2-2,TRBV13,CASRTISGRSTGELFF
TRBJ1-1,TRBV6-5,CASNEGEHTEAFF
TRBJ1-2,TRBV27,CASSLSGGRSYGYTF
TRBJ2-7,TRBV19,CASSNLGVTYEQYF
TRBJ2-1,TRBV7-6,CASSLARGLSYNEQFF
TRBJ2-7,TRBV7-9,CASSPSALGEEQYF
TRBJ2-1,TRBV27,CASSPHSAGLASRSYNEQFF
TRBJ1-2,TRBV27,CASSWAVNYGYTF
TRBJ1-1,TRBV5-5,CASTPGTGNTEAFF
TRBJ1-5,TRBV6-5,CASSYIGGYKPQHF
TRBJ1-5,TRBV7-2,CASSPSREQPQHF
TRBJ2-7,TRBV5-6,CASSPGLPNYEQYF
TRBJ2-3,TRBV5-6,CASSLITGTSTDTQYF
TRBJ2-3,TRBV7-7,CASSPARTDTQYF
TRBJ2-7,TRBV27,CASSDLTRGSHEQYF
TRBJ2-7,TRBV4-3,CASSQDARNSYEQYF
TRBJ2-2,TRBV7-3,CASSLWAANTGELFF
TRBJ2-1,TRBV5-1,CASSSPPSGRSDEQFF
TRBJ1-1,TRBV7-2,CASSLPRVTEAFF
TRBJ1-2,TRBV7-8,CASSLNGRYYTF
TRBJ1-1,TRBV9,CASSVDPRGDTEAFF
TRBJ1-1,TRBV14,CASSQDPMDRENEAFF
TRBJ2-7,TRBV11-2,CASSPPSGGYEQYF
TRBJ2-7,TRBV5-6,CASSRPSGRALSSYEQYF
TRBJ2-7,TRBV19,CASSPDQSEQYF
TRBJ2-7,TRBV4-2,CASSPRLAGYEQYF
TRBJ2-6,TRBV10-3,CAYLFRPVSGANVLTF
TRBJ2-7,TRBV9,CASSETDSDEQYF
TRBJ1-2,TRBV6-1,CASSEAGDRDLF
TRBJ2-5,TRBV14,CASSQQGAETQYF
TRBJ2-5,TRBV11-2,CASSLSGRAERETQYF
TRBJ2-5,TRBV7-9,CASSLSGETQYF
TRBJ1-3,TRBV18,CASSFTTGSGNTIYF
TRBJ2-5,TRBV5-4,CASSSNDRGERETQYF
TRBJ1-5,TRBV4-2,CASSPGTADSNQPQHF
TRBJ1-5,TRBV28,CASTSGQGTQPQHF
TRBJ1-1,TRBV14,CASSPRVYAEAFF
TRBJ2-6,TRBV10-1,CAVSRAGANVLTF
TRBJ1-5,TRBV30,CAWSKGLGQPQHF
TRBJ1-5,TRBV6-4,CASSEQLSFWPQHF